One T cell receptor beta chain is described in this entry. Its cognate antigen has yet to be identified. No much larger clone is present one base from it, and per-base qualities are unavailable. Distinct nucleotide sequences in the sample also encode this CDR3. This entry is derived from a study of shared clonotypes between healthy human individuals (dated by TCRdb to the early 2020s). About the study as a whole: The cohort included a few men and a couple of women between 18 and 49 years of age. For each donor, CD4 naive and CD4 memory were each run on three plates, CD8 naive on two plates, and CD8 memory on one plate. To estimate repertoire size and how much clonotypes are shared between individuals, the study performed deep sequencing of blood TCR repertoires from a few healthy adults. Different laboratories and diverse techniques were used to prepare libraries and sequence TCR repertoires, to increase sequencing depth and limit assay-specific biases. Leukapheresis yielded between about 0.9 and 10 billion PBMCs per donor. The paper as a whole reports these results and caveats: Sharing across a few donors was observed for approximately 5% of naive CD4, 3% to 4% of naive CD8, over 2% of memory CD4, and around 0.4% of memory CD8 clonotypes. Based on pairwise subsampling, the degree of clonotype sharing among donors was expected to be affected by sequencing depth. Clonotypes shared by all four sorted-subset donors showed higher generation probabilities than non-shared clonotypes. Sampling was limited to blood, and TCR repertoires in tissue likely differ from TCR repertoires in blood. Because the study included only a small number of donors, the genetic and exposure-history diversity represented was limited. Larger estimated clonotype richness was generally found for naive subsets than for memory subsets. Rarefaction of sorted-subset datasets indicated incomplete sequencing despite the large sequencing depth.

Donors were healthy HIV-negative adults with no recently reported acute infections or vaccinations. Every donor was a Caucasian adult residing in Nashville, Tennessee, USA. CD4+ T cells were enriched by magnetic negative selection; naive cells were then positively selected on CD45RA, and the negative fraction formed the memory subset. After blood collection by leukapheresis, PBMCs were isolated using Ficoll-Histopaque density gradient centrifugation and then cryopreserved in the vapor phase of liquid nitrogen. Purity and quantity of every magnetically sorted T cell population were checked by analytical flow cytometry. Genomic DNA was isolated from each sorted fraction and quantified by UV absorbance on a Nanodrop 2000c. TCR CDR3 regions were amplified from genomic DNA by multiplex PCR using the deep immunoSEQ assay. For each cell subset, the extracted genomic DNA was distributed evenly across all wells of several immunoSEQ 96-well plates, and each plate served as one replicate. For sorted subsets, each replicate PCR was loaded with 150 to 250 ng genomic DNA, equivalent to 30,000 or so T cell genomes. Purified libraries were quantified with a Qubit 3.0 fluorometer, sized on a Bioanalyzer 2100, and re-quantified with the KAPA Library Quantification kit. Every immunoSEQ 96-well plate was sequenced on a separate single-read 150-cycle Illumina NextSeq 550 flow cell. Processing in the source paper ran as follows. Because the immunoSEQ output held only junctional sequences and lacked quality scores, the filtering could not match the filtering applied to full-length reads. To assign V/J genes and CDR3, sequences were annotated against IMGT germline references using PyIR, a Python wrapper for IgBLAST v1.9. Reads were removed for weak V/J assignments (E-value above 1e-6), missing CDR3, stop codons, out-of-frame junctions, or ambiguous translated residues. V3J clonotypes were defined as sequences sharing the same inferred V gene, J gene, and CDR3 amino acid sequence. To compute the percentage overlap between repertoires, the number of shared unique clonotypes was divided by the size of the smaller repertoire. Repertoire richness was assessed with RTK rarefaction, the Chao1 estimator, and Recon v2.1 estimates of unobserved clonotypes. OLGA was used to compute generation probabilities for all TCRbeta clonotypes that the gDNA method yielded from a few donors. TCRdb re-hosts the immuneACCESS table, in-frame sequences only. Its copies lack some clones; in the studies checked, an unresolved V gene accounts for under half of them, and the cause for the rest is not known. The V and J calls and clone size were taken over from that table, and D and trimming were inferred from the DNA. Across this sample there are roughly 2,300,000 clones, with about 90% seen only once. Together, the top ten hold 0.3% to 0.4% of the sample.

At the junction V is shortened by 2 bases and J by 0 bases, with 4 bases in between. The CDR3 runs 14 residues from the cysteine to the phenylalanine. The kept DNA is CDR3 alone, 42 bases in frame from the first base. CDR1 and CDR2 (SGHTA, FQGNSA) derive from the germline V gene. The V and J genes are TRBV7-2 and TRBJ1-4, with the D segment identity uncertain. The receptor comes from a man in his late teens or twenties in good health. Some clones in this sample may be carry-over from other donors' samples. Sequenced material: naive CD4+ T cells from PBMCs. The cell subset or site label, read with the paper, signifies: CD45RA+ positively selected. The base sequence is TGTGCCAGCAGCTTAACTGCAACTAATGAAAAACTGTTTTTT. Its product reads: CASSLTATNEKLFF.